This note documents a single T cell receptor beta chain sequence. Its antigen is unknown. Base qualities are not recorded, but no much larger clone differs from it by a single base. To prepare the library, 5' RACE was applied. TCRdb records Illumina HiSeq 2000 as the sequencer. A universal primer binding site was added through template switching, and the final cDNA carried a unique molecular identifier so that TCR cDNA molecules could be counted accurately. First-strand cDNA for TCR alpha and beta chains was synthesized from specific primers in the conserved constant-segment region. To control for contamination, each cDNA library was double barcoded with a SMART-Mk sample barcode plus Illumina barcodes. Two successive PCR steps introduced TruSeq adapter sequences along with Illumina sample barcodes. The TCR alpha and beta cDNA libraries were sequenced on the Illumina HiSeq platform using custom primers. Turning to the authors' computational methods: MiGEC was used to process raw reads and extract unique molecular identifiers, and MiXCR was used to find CDR3 positions. Recombination models were inferred per individual with the repgenHMM and IGoR tools using an EM algorithm. Shared clonotypes were analyzed with the tcR package in R, and sharing was normalized by the product of cloneset sizes. To study raw recombination without the effects of thymic and clonal selection, out-of-frame nonproductive sequences were analyzed. The public reads were quality trimmed at Q25 with fastp and then assembled into clones with MiXCR by TCRdb, keeping productive beta chains. Entries are consolidated by CDR3 protein sequence, retaining the most common genes and DNA. TCRdb assigned the V and J calls; the authors' analysis was not used. The sample table lists roughly 290,000 distinct CDR3 sequences, 8% to 9% of them with a count of one. Approximately 2.1% of the sample is held by the ten biggest clonotypes.

This sample stems from a study of identical twins listed by TCRdb under 2016. Background on the whole study: The study deep-sequenced TCR alpha and beta repertoires from monozygotic twins, unrelated adults of various ages and cord blood to test whether fetal clonotypes persist. To rule out contamination, the twin experiments were replicated at different times with different library preparation protocols. Paper-wide results and their limitations: Out-of-frame TCR alpha sharing in monozygotic twins was systematically underestimated by recombination models, whereas sharing between unrelated individuals was in agreement with the recombination models. Compared with coincidental sharing between unrelated individuals, an excess of low generation-probability sequences was observed among out-of-frame TCR alpha sequences shared between twins. Because the same donors could not be followed over many years, the conclusions relied on cross-sectional statistical analysis. Abundant cord blood beta clonotypes carried fewer insertions; young adult naive repertoires showed a weaker similar trend, while memory repertoires showed none. In beta out-of-frame sequences, excess twin sharing was weaker, because having fewer shared sequences lowered the signal-to-noise ratio. Invariant T cells such as MAIT and iNKT could partly confound zero-insertion analyses, although diverse VJ usage argued against such confounding for most clonotypes.

Every donor in the study was a healthy Caucasian. The twin cohort comprised three pairs of female monozygotic twins, all aged about 18 to 30 years. Miltenyi CD45RO+ enrichment and human naive T-cell isolation kits were used to isolate memory (CD45RO+) and naive T cells from PBMC. At the junction V is shortened by 1 base and J by 8 bases; bases outside the gene matches: 7. From its cysteine to its phenylalanine, the CDR3 spans 17 amino acids. CDR3 DNA only is kept here, 51 bases in frame from base 1. CDR1 and CDR2 are drawn from the germline V gene: MNHEY, SVGAGI. These data were also filed under a second study, of yellow fever vaccine responses in identical twins. The second paper states: The authors reported that the T cell response to vaccination in identical twins appeared partly convergent and partly personalized. Focusing on identical twins, the study followed the T cell clones that responded to the vaccine, and did so with precision.

The rearranged chain carries TRBV6-5 and TRBJ2-2, with TRBD2 identical over 13 junction bases. The receptor was derived from a woman aged 18-29 years in good health. The sequenced sample consisted of memory (CD45RO+) T cells sorted from blood. In light of the paper, this sample's cell subset or site label describes: CD45RO+ enriched T cells. The bases read TGTGCCAGCAGTTACTTCCTAGGACTAGCGGGAGAAGGGGAGCTGTTTTTT. Translated, it reads CASSYFLGLAGEGELFF.